The rows below give T cell receptor beta chains drawn from one sample of a study of radiation and T cells in renal cell carcinoma. Clones were read by immunoSEQ multiplex PCR, and TCRdb kept only the in-frame ones, dropping some. This table has 140,000 or so clones, less than 90% appearing once. The sequenced sample was blood, obtained from a patient whose treatment included radiotherapy and nephrectomy. The receptors come from a woman between 45 and 60 years old with renal cell carcinoma. Both conserved end residues are part of each CDR3. The D gene is left open where the match is weak. Clone size is not always given. Where it is, it says once, few, many or a class for expanded clones.

>TRBJ2-2|-|-|TRBV11-3
CASSLVAAGELFF
TGTGCCAGCAGCTTAGTAGCCGCAGGGGAGCTGTTTTTT
>TRBJ2-1|-|TRBD2|TRBV5-6
CASPITSGRADEQFF
TGTGCCAGCCCCATAACTAGCGGGAGGGCCGATGAGCAGTTCTTC
>TRBJ2-5|-|-|TRBV5-1
CASSMDSHQETQYF
TGCGCCAGCAGCATGGACAGTCACCAAGAGACCCAGTACTTC
>TRBJ1-6|-|TRBD1|TRBV10-3
CAISPGQGKSSSYNSPLHF
TGTGCCATCAGTCCGGGACAGGGAAAATCTAGCTCCTATAATTCACCCCTCCACTTT
>TRBJ2-7|-|TRBD1|TRBV7-8
CASRGQGGEQYF
TGTGCCAGCAGGGGACAGGGGGGCGAGCAGTACTTC
>TRBJ2-1|-|-|TRBV6-5
CASSPVSNEQFF
TGTGCCAGCAGTCCCGTTTCAAATGAGCAGTTCTTC
>TRBJ2-3|-|-|TRBV2
CASSSDSTDTQYF
TGTGCCAGCAGTTCCGACAGCACAGATACGCAGTATTTT
>TRBJ2-1|-|TRBD2|TRBV5-4
CASSLKLAEDYNEQFF
TGTGCCAGCAGCTTGAAGCTAGCGGAGGACTACAATGAGCAGTTCTTC
>TRBJ2-1|-|-|TRBV19
CASGSRDGSYNEQFF
TGTGCCAGTGGATCCCGGGACGGCTCCTACAATGAGCAGTTCTTC
>TRBJ1-4|-|-|TRBV7-8
CASSLGTADPYEKLFF
TGTGCCAGCAGCTTAGGGACGGCGGATCCTTATGAAAAACTGTTTTTT
>TRBJ1-4|-|-|TRBV28
CASSLVGGRTNEKLFF
TGTGCCAGCAGTTTGGTGGGGGGCAGGACTAATGAAAAACTGTTTTTT
>TRBJ2-1|-|-|TRBV11-2
CASSRELAYNEQFF
TGTGCCAGCAGCAGAGAACTGGCCTACAATGAGCAGTTCTTC
>TRBJ2-1|-|TRBD2|TRBV2
CASRLLAGAYNEQFF
TGTGCCAGCAGGCTACTAGCGGGAGCCTACAATGAGCAGTTCTTC
>TRBJ1-6|-|TRBD1|TRBV7-9
CASSYGTGSSYNSPLHF
TGTGCCAGCAGCTACGGGACAGGAAGCTCCTATAATTCACCCCTCCACTTT
>TRBJ1-2|-|-|TRBV10-3
CAISDAGGHGYGYTF
TGTGCCATCAGTGACGCCGGGGGGCACGGCTATGGCTACACCTTC
>TRBJ2-1|-|TRBD2|TRBV19
CASRRTSSEQFF
TGTGCCAGTAGACGGACTAGTTCGGAGCAGTTCTTC
>TRBJ1-1|-|-|TRBV29-1
CSVVRLGEAFF
TGCAGCGTTGTTCGGCTTGGTGAAGCTTTCTTT
>TRBJ2-1|-|-|TRBV9
CASSVAQLAEQFF
TGTGCCAGCAGCGTAGCGCAATTGGCTGAGCAGTTCTTC
>TRBJ1-4|-|TRBD1|TRBV7-2
CASRDRDRGEKLFF
TGTGCCAGCAGGGACCGGGACAGGGGGGAAAAACTGTTTTTT
>TRBJ1-3|-|-|TRBV5-1
CASSLDLSTGNTIYF
TGCGCCAGCAGCTTGGACTTATCGACCGGAAACACCATATATTTT
>TRBJ1-3|-|-|TRBV7-2
CASSPTGPRAGNTIYF
TGTGCCAGCAGCCCAACTGGACCGAGGGCTGGAAACACCATATATTTT
>TRBJ2-2|-|-|TRBV30
CAWRYRSTGELFF
TGTGCCTGGAGGTACAGGAGCACCGGGGAGCTGTTTTTT
>TRBJ1-5|-|TRBD1|TRBV7-7
CASSPRTGVKPQHF
TGTGCCAGCAGCCCAAGGACAGGGGTGAAGCCCCAGCATTTT
>TRBJ2-3|-|TRBD1|TRBV5-5
CASSSGTGMADTQYF
TGTGCCAGCAGCTCCGGGACAGGGATGGCAGATACGCAGTATTTT
>TRBJ1-1|-|-|TRBV2
CASDSLGAGNTEAFF
TGTGCCAGTGATTCTCTGGGGGCTGGGAACACTGAAGCTTTCTTT
>TRBJ1-2|-|TRBD1|TRBV7-2
CASSVPGQGYGYTF
TGTGCCAGCAGCGTCCCGGGACAGGGCTATGGCTACACCTTC
>TRBJ1-2|-|-|TRBV6-1
CASRAGTHNYGYTF
TGTGCCAGCAGGGCCGGGACACACAACTATGGCTACACCTTC
>TRBJ2-3|-|TRBD2|TRBV5-1
CASRTSGTDTQYF
TGCGCCAGCAGGACTAGCGGCACAGATACGCAGTATTTT
>TRBJ2-5|-|-|TRBV9
CASSVAGREETQYF
TGTGCCAGCAGCGTAGCTGGGCGGGAAGAGACCCAGTACTTC
>TRBJ1-5|many|-|TRBV4-1
CASSHTQAGGQPQHF
TGCGCCAGCAGCCATACCCAGGCGGGAGGTCAGCCCCAGCATTTT
>TRBJ1-1|-|-|TRBV7-2
CASSQDMSEAFF
TGTGCCAGCAGCCAAGACATGTCGGAAGCTTTCTTT
>TRBJ2-3|-|-|TRBV6-1
CASSEASADTQYF
TGTGCCAGCAGTGAAGCGAGCGCAGATACGCAGTATTTT
>TRBJ2-4|-|-|TRBV5-5
CASRLLLAKNIQYF
TGTGCCAGCCGACTGTTACTAGCCAAAAACATTCAGTACTTC
>TRBJ1-1|-|-|TRBV11-3
CASSLEVRSAEAFF
TGTGCCAGCAGCTTAGAAGTGAGATCGGCTGAAGCTTTCTTT
>TRBJ2-7|-|TRBD2|TRBV7-2
CASSVVAGSSYEQYF
TGTGCCAGCAGCGTCGTAGCGGGGAGCTCCTACGAGCAGTACTTC
>TRBJ1-2|-|TRBD1|TRBV27
CASRGQQNYGYTF
TGTGCCAGCAGGGGACAGCAGAACTATGGCTACACCTTC
>TRBJ2-7|-|-|TRBV5-6
CATTWRGIGYEQYF
TGTGCTACAACTTGGCGTGGGATCGGCTACGAGCAGTACTTC
>TRBJ1-1|-|-|TRBV5-5
CASSLAPRRSEAFF
TGTGCCAGCAGCTTGGCCCCCCGAAGATCTGAAGCTTTCTTT
>TRBJ2-7|-|TRBD1|TRBV4-3
CASSQDHRDRGGYEQYF
TGCGCCAGCAGCCAAGATCATAGAGACAGGGGGGGATACGAGCAGTACTTC
>TRBJ2-4|-|-|TRBV7-2
CASSFYTESGIQYF
TGTGCCAGCAGCTTCTACACCGAAAGCGGAATTCAGTACTTC
>TRBJ1-5|once|-|TRBV6-1
CASREPGLPLEPQHF
TGTGCCAGCAGGGAACCGGGACTGCCCCTGGAGCCCCAGCATTTT
>TRBJ2-7|-|TRBD2|TRBV6-5
CASSYGTSGSGEQYF
TGTGCCAGCAGTTACGGGACTAGCGGGAGCGGCGAGCAGTACTTC
>TRBJ2-2|-|-|TRBV5-6
CASSPLDRDTGELFF
TGTGCCAGCTCCCCTTTAGACCGGGACACCGGGGAGCTGTTTTTT
>TRBJ1-6|few|-|TRBV5-4
CASSSQGRNSPLHF
TGTGCCAGCAGCTCTCAGGGGAGGAATTCACCCCTCCACTTT
>TRBJ1-5|-|TRBD1|TRBV6-1
CASSTGEGGQPQHF
TGTGCCAGCAGCACAGGGGAGGGGGGTCAGCCCCAGCATTTT